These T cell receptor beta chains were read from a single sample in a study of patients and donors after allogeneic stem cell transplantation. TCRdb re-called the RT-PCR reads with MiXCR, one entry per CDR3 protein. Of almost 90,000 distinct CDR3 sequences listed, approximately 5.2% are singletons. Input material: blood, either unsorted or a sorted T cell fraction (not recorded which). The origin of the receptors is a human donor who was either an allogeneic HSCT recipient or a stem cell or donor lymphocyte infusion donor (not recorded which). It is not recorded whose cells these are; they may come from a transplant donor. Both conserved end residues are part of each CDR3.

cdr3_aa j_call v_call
CASSIGPYEQFF TRBJ2-1 TRBV19
CSARDQDRGWDTQYF TRBJ2-3 TRBV20-1
CASRTRSGKNTEAFF TRBJ1-1 TRBV19
CSAKSGDQPQHF TRBJ1-5 TRBV20-1
CASSQDWQAWGAYEQYF TRBJ2-7 TRBV4-2
CASSLDSVEGAQYF TRBJ2-5 TRBV11-3
CASQEGSGGSAYEQYF TRBJ2-7 TRBV5-1
CASSQGYRVGIYNEQFF TRBJ2-1 TRBV3-1
CASSWRDGTYEQYF TRBJ2-7 TRBV5-6
CSASIGGNTEAFF TRBJ1-1 TRBV20-1
CASSLTGGEQPQHF TRBJ1-5 TRBV5-1
CASSDRVEYF TRBJ2-7 TRBV12-3/TRBV12-4
CASSFVDRAHTEAFF TRBJ1-1 TRBV11-1
CASSLSGTSTDTQYF TRBJ2-3 TRBV5-4
CSASDRASSYNEQFF TRBJ2-1 TRBV20-1
CAREVTTGIGANTGELFF TRBJ2-2 TRBV2
CASSFQGVAEAFF TRBJ1-1 TRBV7-2
CASNRDSGANVLTF TRBJ2-6 TRBV19
CAISESSSSGLAGRSSYNEQFF TRBJ2-1 TRBV10-3
CASSFHQPGVSTDTQYF TRBJ2-3 TRBV5-1
CASSQSMTGTEAFF TRBJ1-1 TRBV14
CASDRLAGGSPPDTQYF TRBJ2-3 TRBV27
CASSERDDYGYTF TRBJ1-2 TRBV3-1
CSATDRGLGYTF TRBJ1-2 TRBV20-1
CASTPGGGSNQPQHF TRBJ1-5 TRBV6-1
CASSVTGDSPLHF TRBJ1-6 TRBV9